Presented here are 21 T cell receptor beta chains from one specimen sequenced in a study of T-cell reconstitution after alpha-beta-depleted transplantation in children. The library targeted TCRbeta and was prepared with unique molecular identifiers. Each CDR3 protein gets one entry after TCRdb re-called the PCR reads with MiXCR. This sample has some 500,000 distinct CDR3 sequences; less than 35% occur once, and the top ten carry 2% to 3%. The sequencing used PBMCs from the stem cell graft donor, collected from the stem cell graft. These receptors all stem from a human donor who donated a stem cell graft to a child with aplastic anemia.

This clonotype was picked up a small number of times. The chain recombines TRBV7-8 with TRBJ2-7, with 8 positions matching TRBD2. V shed 7 bases and J 0 bases; nucleotides not matched to a gene: 11. Per the germline V gene, CDR1 is SGHVS and CDR2 is FQNEAQ. The CDR3 is 16 residues long. CDR3 DNA: TGTGCCAGCACCCCACGGGGGGGACGGGGCTCCTACGAGCAGTACTTC. It is translated as CASTPRGGRGSYEQYF.

The chain combines TRBV12-3 or TRBV12-4 with TRBJ1-1; D uncertain. Trimming stripped 6 bases from V and 4 bases from J, with 18 bases between. This CDR3 comprises 15 residues. CDR3 coding DNA: TGTGCCAGCAGGTCAATCGGGGAGGGAACCACTGAAGCTTTCTTT. Amino acids: CASRSIGEGTTEAFF.

This clonotype turned up a few times. The rearrangement links TRBV3-1 to TRBJ1-1; D is unresolved. Trimming stripped 0 bases from V and 0 bases from J, with 8 bases between. Germline V gives CDR1 LGHDT, CDR2 YNNKEL (reference sequence). This CDR3 region has 15 residues. CDR3 residues: CASSQDRRMNTEAFF. In nucleotides, the CDR3 is TGTGCCAGCAGCCAAGACAGGCGCATGAACACTGAAGCTTTCTTT.

The table lists this clonotype with many counts. V gene TRBV12-3 or TRBV12-4 combines with J gene TRBJ2-7; D gene ambiguous. Trimming took off 2 bases at V and 6 bases at J, with 11 bases between the two ends. This CDR3 is built from 13 residues. In nucleotides, the CDR3 is TGTGCCAGCAGTTTATGGGTAGAATCCGAGCAGTACTTC. Translation gives CASSLWVESEQYF.

J is TRBJ2-7 and V is TRBV5-1, with D maybe TRBD2 (6 bases). V lost 0 bases to trimming and J lost 4 bases, with 14 bases between them. Germline assignment: CDR1 SGHRS and CDR2 YFSETQ. The CDR3 is 15 residues long. CDR3 region: CASSLEGTSLYEQYF. The DNA for the CDR3 is TGCGCCAGCAGCTTGGAGGGGACTTCCTTATACGAGCAGTACTTC.

The chain couples TRBV6-1 to TRBJ2-4; TRBD1 matches 7 bases. After removal of 5 bases from V and 1 base from J, the junction contained 5 bases not matched to a gene. CDR3 length equals 15 residues. Germline V lookup: CDR1 MNHNS, CDR2 SASEGT. This chain's CDR3 is CASSRQGKAKNIQYF. The CDR3 DNA is TGTGCCAGCAGTCGACAGGGAAAGGCCAAAAACATTCAGTACTTC.

This clonotype was seen more than once but under ten times. The rearrangement links TRBV7-9 to TRBJ1-6; no definite D call. This CDR3 contains 16 residues. Germline CDR1 reads SEHNR; CDR2 reads FQNEAQ (reference sequence). Trimming took 10 bases from V and 2 from J, leaving 18 bases between them. The CDR3 region has the DNA TGTGCCACCCTTCCCCTCTCCGGAACCTATAATTCACCCCTCCACTTT. Encoded protein: CATLPLSGTYNSPLHF.

V and J are TRBV10-3 and TRBJ2-1; TRBD2 might be the D (5 bases). CDR3 length: 12 amino acids. V lost 0 bases to trimming and J lost 10 bases, with 7 bases between them. Germline CDR1 ENHRY, CDR2 SYGVKD. The CDR3 DNA reads TGTGCCATCAGTGAGTCCGGCGGGGAGCAGTTCTTC. This gives the protein CAISESGGEQFF.

This chain links TRBV7-3 with TRBJ1-2; D perhaps matches TRBD1 (6 bases). CDR3 length: 17 residues. V was pared by 4 bases and J by 4 bases, with 22 bases between. Germline assignment: CDR1 SGHTA and CDR2 FQGTGA. The CDR3 DNA sequence: TGTGCCAGCAGCTCCGGGGGTAGTCAGGGGTTGCTCTATGGCTACACCTTC. Amino acids: CASSSGGSQGLLYGYTF. Full variable domain (missing parts from reference TRBV7-3 and TRBJ1-2): GAGVSQTPSNKVTEKGKYVELRCDPISGHTALYWYRQSLGQGPEFLIYFQGTGAADDSGLPNDRFFAVRPEGSVSTLKIQRTERGDSAVYLCASSSGGSQGLLYGYTFGSGTRLTVV.

This clonotype came up a few times. The chain employs TRBV7-2 and TRBJ1-2, with a tentative D call TRBD1 (5 bases). V was cut by 4 bases and J by 8 bases, with 14 bases left in between. Germline CDR1 reads SGHTA; CDR2 reads FQGNSA. This CDR3 comprises 13 residues. DNA of the CDR3: TGTGCCAGCAGCTCACGGGGGATTGACGGCTACACCTTC. It yields the protein CASSSRGIDGYTF.

This clonotype has at least ten counts. V usage is TRBV20-1 and J usage is TRBJ1-1; unclear D gene. The CDR3 covers 10 residues. Germline loops: CDR1 DFQATT, CDR2 SNEGSKA (reference sequence). DNA of the CDR3: TGCAGAGCTGGGAACACTGAAGCTTTCTTT. Translated: CRAGNTEAFF.

This clonotype was seen a handful of times. The chain joins TRBV7-2 to TRBJ1-1; no clear D gene. Germline CDR1 and CDR2: SGHTA and FQGNSA. The CDR3 sequence is 13 residues long. V shed 5 bases and J shed 3 bases, with 10 bases lying between them. The CDR3 sequence: CASSPSSHTEAFF. DNA for the CDR3: TGTGCCAGCAGCCCCAGCTCGCACACTGAAGCTTTCTTT.

This clonotype appeared a few times. This sequence joins TRBV5-1 and TRBJ2-7; TRBD1 aligns across 8 bases. Germline lookup yields CDR1 SGHRS and CDR2 YFSETQ. The trim removed 3 bases at V and 4 bases at J, leaving 3 bases unmatched. This CDR3 is 13 amino acids long. Here the CDR3 reads CASSWDRTYEQYF. The CDR3, as DNA: TGCGCCAGCAGCTGGGACAGGACTTACGAGCAGTACTTC. Supplemented by reference TRBV5-1 and TRBJ2-7, the full variable domain reads KAGVTQTPRYLIKTRGQQVTLSCSPISGHRSVSWYQQTPGQGLQFLFEYFSETQRNKGNFPGRFSGRQFSNSRSEMNVSTLELGDSALYLCASSWDRTYEQYFGPGTRLTVT.

This clonotype was picked up a small number of times. The rearrangement links TRBV29-1 to TRBJ2-3; D is possibly TRBD1 (5 bases). In germline, CDR1 is SQVTM, CDR2 ANQGSEA. The V end lost 8 bases, the J end lost 1 base, and 10 bases lay between the germline ends. The CDR3 totals 12 residues. The CDR3 sequence: CSQGGGTDTQYF. The CDR3, as DNA: TGCAGCCAGGGCGGAGGCACAGATACGCAGTATTTT.

The rearrangement uses TRBV27 and TRBJ1-1, with D tentatively TRBD1 (6 bases). The CDR3 consists of 13 residues. V lost 7 bases, J lost 5 bases, and 14 bases lay in between. Germline CDR1 is MNHEY and CDR2 is SMNVEV (reference sequence). CDR3: CASIRTQGTEAFF. The CDR3 coding sequence is TGTGCCAGCATACGAACTCAGGGGACTGAAGCTTTCTTT.

The chain joins TRBV18 to TRBJ2-7, with TRBD1 matching 10 bases. The CDR3 is 14 amino acids. The V segment lost 6 bases and the J segment 5 bases; nucleotides outside the gene matches: 7. Germline lookup yields CDR1 KGHSH and CDR2 LQKENI. CDR3 nucleotides: TGTGCCAGCTCGCAGGGACAGGGGTATGACGAGCAGTACGTC. Protein: CASSQGQGYDEQYV.

This clonotype was recorded only once. This chain links TRBV20-1 with TRBJ1-2; 7 bases agree with TRBD1. V gave up 0 bases and J gave up 8 bases; unmatched junction bases: 18. Germline CDR1 is DFQATT and CDR2 is SNEGSKA (reference sequence). The CDR3 covers 17 residues. In DNA form, the CDR3 reads TGCAGTGCTAGAGATCCCGGACAGGAACAAGAGACTAGGGGCTACACCTTC. Protein sequence: CSARDPGQEQETRGYTF.

The J gene is TRBJ2-7, the V gene TRBV30; 8 positions agree with TRBD2. Germline assignment: CDR1 GTSNPN and CDR2 SVGIG (reference sequence). This CDR3 has 14 amino acids. V gave up 0 bases and J gave up 4 bases; unmatched junction bases: 5. The CDR3 spells CAWSVIAGPYEQYF. The CDR3 DNA reads as TGTGCCTGGAGTGTAATAGCGGGGCCATACGAGCAGTACTTC.

The chain links TRBV5-1 to TRBJ1-2; D uncertain. Trimming took off 0 bases at V and 1 base at J, with 7 bases between the two ends. The CDR3 is made up of 14 amino acids. The germline gives CDR1 SGHRS, CDR2 YFSETQ. This CDR3 reads CASSLVGSNYGYTF. CDR3 DNA: TGCGCCAGCAGCTTGGTGGGCAGTAACTATGGCTACACCTTC. The entire variable domain, with the rest obtained from reference TRBV5-1 and TRBJ1-2, is as follows: KAGVTQTPRYLIKTRGQQVTLSCSPISGHRSVSWYQQTPGQGLQFLFEYFSETQRNKGNFPGRFSGRQFSNSRSEMNVSTLELGDSALYLCASSLVGSNYGYTFGSGTRLTVV.

This clonotype was observed a handful of times. J is TRBJ2-7 and V is TRBV29-1, with D tentatively TRBD2 (7 bases). Germline loops: CDR1 SQVTM, CDR2 ANQGSEA. The CDR3 is 12 amino acids. The CDR3 sequence is CSVVQGAGQLIV. CDR3 bases: TGCAGCGTTGTACAGGGAGCGGGACAACTCATAGTC.

This clonotype was seen more than once but under ten times. The chain has TRBV27 and TRBJ2-1; 12 positions match TRBD2. This CDR3 has 18 residues. Germline-derived CDR1 and CDR2 are MNHEY and SMNVEV (reference sequence). Trimming took 5 bases from V and 2 from J; bases not matched to a gene: 10. CDR3 amino acids: CASSGQGLAGTTYNEQFF. DNA of the CDR3: TGTGCCAGCAGTGGGCAGGGACTAGCGGGCACCACCTACAATGAGCAGTTCTTC.